This TCR beta chain derives from a study of blood T cell repertoires in COVID-19. Sequencing used immunoSEQ multiplex PCR; TCRdb keeps in-frame clones, though not all of them. Among more than 120,000 clones, around nine tenths were seen once, and the ten largest hold 8.6%. The CDR3 runs to 18 residues. Germline lookup yields CDR1 LGHDT and CDR2 YNNKEL (reference sequence). V lost 3 bases, J lost 1 base, and 6 bases stayed unmatched. The J gene is TRBJ2-5, the V gene TRBV3-1 (or the pseudogene TRBV3-2); 15 nucleotides line up with TRBD2. The TCR sequence derives from a woman aged 45-65 years with active or convalescent COVID-19. Material for sequencing was peripheral blood. CDR3 region: CASSHWGLAGGSQETQYF. The CDR3 nucleotides read TGTGCCAGCAGCCACTGGGGACTAGCGGGAGGTTCCCAAGAGACCCAGTACTTC.